These 10 T cell receptor beta chains came from one sample sequenced in a study of T-cell reconstitution after alpha-beta-depleted transplantation in children. Molecular barcoding with unique molecular identifiers was used for the TCRbeta library. From the PCR reads, TCRdb called clonotypes with MiXCR, one entry per CDR3 protein. The data hold roughly 610,000 distinct CDR3 sequences, with more than 9% observed a single time. The sequences come from PBMCs from the stem cell graft donor, collected from the stem cell graft. The source of these receptors is a human donor who donated a stem cell graft to a child with acute myeloid leukemia.

The chain couples TRBV29-1 to TRBJ2-7; D might be TRBD2 (6 bases). CDR1 and CDR2 from the germline V gene are SQVTM and ANQGSEA. This CDR3 has 14 amino acids. V was cut by 4 bases and J by 7 bases, with 20 bases left in between. Written as DNA, the CDR3 is TGCAGCGTTGTTTCCGGGACCGCCGGAGGGGAGCAGTACTTC. Translated: CSVVSGTAGGEQYF.

This chain links TRBV29-1 with TRBJ2-2; TRBD2 agrees at 9 bases. The CDR3 length is 13 residues. With 5 bases clipped from V and 5 bases from J, the junction kept 3 bases outside the gene matches. CDR1 SQVTM and CDR2 ANQGSEA come from the germline V gene. The CDR3, as DNA: TGCAGCGTTCGGACTAGCGAGACCGGGGAGCTGTTTTTT. It specifies CSVRTSETGELFF.

This clonotype was observed a few times. The V gene is TRBV2, the J gene TRBJ1-5, with D tentatively TRBD1 (5 bases). The CDR3 spans 14 residues. CDR1 and CDR2 from the germline V gene are SNHLY and FYNNEI. V lost 8 bases, J lost 7 bases, and 18 bases lay in between. The CDR3 is CASSGLAAGQPQHF. The CDR3 coding sequence is TGTGCCAGCTCTGGGTTGGCAGCAGGGCAGCCCCAGCATTTT.

This CDR3 reads CSACSGNGDTQYF. The CDR3 DNA sequence: TGCAGTGCTTGCAGCGGGAATGGGGATACGCAGTATTTT. The chain uses TRBV20-1 and TRBJ2-3, with 7 positions matching TRBD2. V shed 5 bases and J 6 bases; nucleotides not matched to a gene: 8. Germline CDR1 DFQATT, CDR2 SNEGSKA (reference sequence). CDR3 length: 13 residues.

This chain connects TRBV6-2 or TRBV6-3 to TRBJ2-7, with TRBD2 identical over 7 bases. CDR3 length: 14 amino acids. Looked up from germline, CDR1 is MNHEY and CDR2 is SVGEGT. The junction had 8 bases not matched to a gene; V was cut back by 6 bases and J by 3 bases. Here the CDR3 reads CASSPPGLNYEQYF. In nucleotides, the CDR3 is TGTGCCAGCAGCCCACCGGGACTAAACTACGAGCAGTACTTC.

This rearrangement joins TRBV29-1 to TRBJ2-6; D is uncertain. This CDR3 is 17 amino acids long. Germline CDR1 SQVTM, CDR2 ANQGSEA. V was trimmed by 0 bases and J by 1 base, leaving 13 bases between them. This CDR3 reads CSVEDRILESGANVLTF. The CDR3 DNA is TGCAGCGTTGAAGACAGGATTTTAGAGTCTGGGGCCAACGTCCTGACTTTC.

This clonotype came up many times. The V gene is TRBV6-2 or TRBV6-3, the J gene TRBJ1-2, with D possibly TRBD1 on 6 matching bases. The V gene lost 6 bases and the J gene lost 7 bases, with 15 bases spanning the gap. The CDR3 totals 13 residues. Germline values: CDR1 MNHEY, CDR2 SVGEGT. The CDR3 DNA is TGTGCCAGCAGCCTTGGACAGATGAGTGGCTACACCTTC. As protein: CASSLGQMSGYTF.

V gene TRBV20-1 combines with J gene TRBJ1-2; D is undetermined. Germline CDR1 reads DFQATT; CDR2 reads SNEGSKA (reference sequence). CDR3 length: 8 amino acids. Written as DNA, the CDR3 is TGCAGCGGAGGTGGCTACACCTTC. It translates to CSGGGYTF.

This clonotype was seen ten or more times. The chain joins TRBV5-1 to TRBJ2-1; 9 nucleotides align to TRBD2. V lost 5 bases to trimming and J lost 5 bases; unmatched junction nucleotides: 17. The CDR3 extends over 18 amino acids. The V gene's germline CDR1 is SGHRS and CDR2 YFSETQ. Written as DNA, the CDR3 is TGCGCCAGCAGTCGATCTACCCTCAGCGCGGGGGGGGACAATGAGCAGTTCTTC. The encoded protein is CASSRSTLSAGGDNEQFF.

This chain connects TRBV12-3 or TRBV12-4 to TRBJ2-5; TRBD2 matches 13 bases. This CDR3 spans 17 amino acids. Trimming took 5 bases from V and 4 from J; bases not matched to a gene: 10. This CDR3 is CASSPRRTSGRRETQYF. CDR3 sequence (DNA): TGTGCCAGCAGTCCACGAAGGACTAGCGGGAGAAGAGAGACCCAGTACTTC.